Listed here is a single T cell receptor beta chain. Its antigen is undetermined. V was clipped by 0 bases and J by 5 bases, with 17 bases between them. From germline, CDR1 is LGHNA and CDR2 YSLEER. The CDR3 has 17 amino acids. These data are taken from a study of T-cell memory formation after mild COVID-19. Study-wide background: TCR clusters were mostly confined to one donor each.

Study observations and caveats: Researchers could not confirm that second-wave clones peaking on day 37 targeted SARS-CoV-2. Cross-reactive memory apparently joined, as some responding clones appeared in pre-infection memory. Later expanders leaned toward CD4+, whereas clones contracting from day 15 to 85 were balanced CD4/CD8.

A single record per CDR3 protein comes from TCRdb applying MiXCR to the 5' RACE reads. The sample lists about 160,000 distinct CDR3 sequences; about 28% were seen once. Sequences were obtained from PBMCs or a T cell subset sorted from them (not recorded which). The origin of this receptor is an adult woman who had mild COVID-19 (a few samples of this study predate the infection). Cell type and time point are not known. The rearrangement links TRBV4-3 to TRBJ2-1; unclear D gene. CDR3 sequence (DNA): TGCGCCAGCAGCCAAGATCTCGGGCGAACGCCCGACAATGAGCAGTTCTTC. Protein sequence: CASSQDLGRTPDNEQFF.